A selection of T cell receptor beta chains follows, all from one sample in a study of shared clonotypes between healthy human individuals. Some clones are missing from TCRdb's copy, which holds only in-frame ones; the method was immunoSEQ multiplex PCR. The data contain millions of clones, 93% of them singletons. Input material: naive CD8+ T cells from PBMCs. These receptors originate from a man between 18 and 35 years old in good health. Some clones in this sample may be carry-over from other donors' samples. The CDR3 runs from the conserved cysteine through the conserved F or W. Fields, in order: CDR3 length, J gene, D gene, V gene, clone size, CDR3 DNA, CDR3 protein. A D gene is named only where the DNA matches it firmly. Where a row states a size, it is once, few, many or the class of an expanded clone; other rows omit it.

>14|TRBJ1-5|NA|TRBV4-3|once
TGCGCCAGCAGCCCCCGATCAATGGCACAGCCCCAGCATTTT
CASSPRSMAQPQHF
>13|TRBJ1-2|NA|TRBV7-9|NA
TGTGCCAGCAGCTTAGCCGATACAGGAGGCTACACCTTC
CASSLADTGGYTF
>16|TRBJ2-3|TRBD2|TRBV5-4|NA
TGTGCCAGCAGTTGGCTAGCGGGAGGGCCCACAGATACGCAGTATTTT
CASSWLAGGPTDTQYF
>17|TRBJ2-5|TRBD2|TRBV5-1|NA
TGCGCCAGCAGCTCCCCTCTAGCGGGAAGTTACCAAGAGACCCAGTACTTC
CASSSPLAGSYQETQYF
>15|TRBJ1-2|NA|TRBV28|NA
TGTGCCAGCAGTTTAACCGGGGATAGCGGCTATGGCTACACCTTC
CASSLTGDSGYGYTF
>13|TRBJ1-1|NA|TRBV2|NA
TGTGCCAGCATAGGGGTCGGGACCACTGAAGCTTTCTTT
CASIGVGTTEAFF
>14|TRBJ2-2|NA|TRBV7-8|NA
TGTGCCAGCGGACGGACCCCGAACACCGGGGAGCTGTTTTTT
CASGRTPNTGELFF
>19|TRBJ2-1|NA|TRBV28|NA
TGTGCCAGCAGCCGTCACCACGCCGGGACTCTGAGCTCCTACAATGAGCAGTTCTTC
CASSRHHAGTLSSYNEQFF
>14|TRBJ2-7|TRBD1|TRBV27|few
TGTGCCAGCAGTACCTCGGGACAGACCTACGAGCAGTACTTC
CASSTSGQTYEQYF
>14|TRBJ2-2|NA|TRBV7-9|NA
TGTGCCAGCAGCGAGGGCAGTTACACCGGGGAGCTGTTTTTT
CASSEGSYTGELFF
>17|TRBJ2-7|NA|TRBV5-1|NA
TGCGCCAGCAGCCTTGAGAGGGCCCCGCCCCTACCCTACGAGCAGTACTTC
CASSLERAPPLPYEQYF
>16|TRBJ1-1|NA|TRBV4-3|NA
TGCGCCAGCAGCCAAGGGGCGGGGTGGGACTACACTGAAGCTTTCTTT
CASSQGAGWDYTEAFF
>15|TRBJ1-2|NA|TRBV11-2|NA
TGTGCCAGCAGCTTAGGTGGGGTTAGTGGCTATGGCTACACCTTC
CASSLGGVSGYGYTF
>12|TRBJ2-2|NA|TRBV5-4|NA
TGTGCCAGCAGTTATGATCCCGGGGAGCTGTTTTTT
CASSYDPGELFF
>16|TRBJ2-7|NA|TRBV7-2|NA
TGTGCCAGCAGCTTAGCTGCGGGACTGACGTCCTACGAGCAGTACTTC
CASSLAAGLTSYEQYF
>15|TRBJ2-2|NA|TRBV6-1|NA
TGTGCCAGCAGCGGAAGGGACAGCGGGACCGGGGAGCTGTTTTTT
CASSGRDSGTGELFF
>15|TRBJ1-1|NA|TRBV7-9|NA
TGTGCCAGCAGCCCCAGATCGATTATGAACACTGAAGCTTTCTTT
CASSPRSIMNTEAFF
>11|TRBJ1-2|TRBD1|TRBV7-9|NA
TGTGCCACCCACATTTGGGACAGGGAGGACTTC
CATHIWDREDF
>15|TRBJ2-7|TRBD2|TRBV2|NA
TGTGCCAGCAGTGCGGGACTAGCGGGAGCGTACGAGCAGTACTTC
CASSAGLAGAYEQYF
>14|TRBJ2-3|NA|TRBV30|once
TGTGCCTGGAGGTTCGCAGGGGGCACAGATACGCAGTATTTT
CAWRFAGGTDTQYF
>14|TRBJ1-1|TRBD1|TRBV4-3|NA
TGCGCCAGCAGCCACAGGGGGTATCTCACTGAAGCTTTCTTT
CASSHRGYLTEAFF
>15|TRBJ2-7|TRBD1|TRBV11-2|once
TGTGCCAGCAGTCAAAGGGACAGGGAGAGCTCCGAGCAGTACTTC
CASSQRDRESSEQYF
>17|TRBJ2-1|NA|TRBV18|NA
TGTGCCAGCTCGTCAATGAGCGGGTTTAGCTCCTACAATGAGCAGTTCTTC
CASSSMSGFSSYNEQFF
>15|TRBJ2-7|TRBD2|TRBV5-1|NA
TGCGCCAGCAGCCGCTTGGCGGGAGTGCCCCACGAGCAGTACTTC
CASSRLAGVPHEQYF
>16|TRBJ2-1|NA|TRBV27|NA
TGTGCCAGCACCCTCGGTACGGGAGAACCAGGCAATGAGCAGTTCTTC
CASTLGTGEPGNEQFF
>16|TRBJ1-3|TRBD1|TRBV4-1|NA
TGCGCCAGCAGCGGTCCGGGACAGCTCTCTGGAAACACCATATATTTT
CASSGPGQLSGNTIYF
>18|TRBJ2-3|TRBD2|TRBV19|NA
TGTGCCAGTAGTACCCGGGGCGGGAGGGCCTACTCAACAGATACGCAGTATTTT
CASSTRGGRAYSTDTQYF
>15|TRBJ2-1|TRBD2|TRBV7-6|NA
TGTGCCAGCAGCTTAGAGCGGGAGCCCTACAATGAGCAGTTCTTC
CASSLEREPYNEQFF
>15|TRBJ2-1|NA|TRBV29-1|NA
TGCAGCGGAAGACTGGGAAGGGCAAGTCCCAATGAGCAGTTCTTC
CSGRLGRASPNEQFF
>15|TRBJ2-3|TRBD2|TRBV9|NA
TGTGCCAGCAGCGAAACTAGCGGGGGCACAGATACGCAGTATTTT
CASSETSGGTDTQYF
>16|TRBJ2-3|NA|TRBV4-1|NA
TGCGCCAGCAGCCTAAGGACTAGGGGGTATACAGATACGCAGTATTTT
CASSLRTRGYTDTQYF
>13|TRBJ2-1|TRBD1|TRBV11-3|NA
TGTGCCAGCACCGAACAGGGGTGGGGTGAGCAGTTCTTC
CASTEQGWGEQFF
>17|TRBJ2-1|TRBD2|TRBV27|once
TGTGCCAGCAGTCGGGGGTCTAGCGGGAGCTCCTACAATGAGCAGTTCTTC
CASSRGSSGSSYNEQFF
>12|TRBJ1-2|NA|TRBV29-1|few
TGCAGCGTCGATCACAGGGTCTATGGCTACACCTTC
CSVDHRVYGYTF
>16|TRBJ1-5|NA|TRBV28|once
TGTGCCAGCAGTTTAAATGTGGGGGGCAGCAATCAGCCCCAGCATTTT
CASSLNVGGSNQPQHF
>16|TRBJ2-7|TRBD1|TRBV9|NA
TGTGCCAGCAGCTCAACAGGGGGTACGAGAACCTACGAGCAGTACTTC
CASSSTGGTRTYEQYF
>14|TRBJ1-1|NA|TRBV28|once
TGTGCCAGCAGCTACACAGGGACGGGCACTGAAGCTTTCTTT
CASSYTGTGTEAFF
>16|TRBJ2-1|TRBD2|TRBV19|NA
TGTGCCAGTAGTATAGTGGGCGCGGGAGGGGTCAATGAGCAGTTCTTC
CASSIVGAGGVNEQFF